These 5 T cell receptor beta chains share one sample of origin, sequenced in a study of T cells in narcolepsy (dated by TCRdb to 2016 to 2019). Library creation used the immunoSEQ multiplex PCR assay. As stored in TCRdb, this immuneACCESS dataset retains in-frame rearrangements with V and J assigned. A fraction of the clones does not appear; measured against another copy, unresolved V genes explain less than half of the discrepancy, and the remainder lacks a known reason. This sample lists some 37,000 clones; approximately 86% were detected once. The ten largest clones capture about 1.5% of the sample. Material for sequencing was CD45RA- memory CD4+ T cells from PBMCs. Read against the paper, the sample's cell subset or site label means: memory T cells sorted ex vivo from peripheral blood. All receptors come from a human donor with narcolepsy.

The chain employs TRBV7-9 and TRBJ2-1; 8 bases align to TRBD1. Germline values: CDR1 SEHNR, CDR2 FQNEAQ (reference sequence). With V trimmed by 4 bases and J by 9 bases, 8 bases remained unmatched. The CDR3 spans 14 residues. This CDR3 is CASSWGTGSSEQFF. The CDR3 coding sequence is TGTGCCAGCAGCTGGGGGACAGGTTCCAGTGAGCAGTTCTTC.

V usage is TRBV10-3 and J usage is TRBJ2-2; TRBD1 matches 8 bases. In germline, CDR1 is ENHRY, CDR2 SYGVKD. This CDR3 is 15 amino acids long. Losses at the gene ends were 7 bases for V and 6 bases for J; bases not matched to a gene: 10. The CDR3 region has the DNA TGTGCCATCACCCCGGGACAGGAGGCACCCGGGGAGCTGTTTTTT. This encodes CAITPGQEAPGELFF.

This clone was counted only a few times. The V and J genes are TRBV7-2 and TRBJ1-2, with unresolved D. The V gene lost 4 bases and the J gene lost 8 bases, with 20 bases spanning the gap. The CDR3 has 15 amino acids. Germline-derived CDR1 and CDR2 are SGHTA and FQGNSA. Here the CDR3 reads CASSSLSAIGRGYTF. For the CDR3, the DNA is TGTGCCAGCAGCTCCCTCTCTGCAATCGGACGCGGCTACACCTTC.

Comment on this clone: The identical CDR3 is also encoded by other nucleotide sequences in the sample. The chain joins TRBV7-9 to TRBJ2-3, with 8 bases matching TRBD1. Germline trimming cut 2 bases from V and 8 bases from J; bases unmatched to any gene: 12. The CDR3 totals 16 residues. Per germline, CDR1 SEHNR and CDR2 FQNEAQ (reference sequence). The CDR3 is CASSLTPSTGVGTQYF. The CDR3 bases are TGTGCCAGCAGCTTAACCCCGTCGACAGGGGTGGGTACGCAGTATTTT.

V and J are TRBV7-6 and TRBJ1-4, with TRBD1 matching over 10 bases. The CDR3 length is 16 residues. Germline V lookup: CDR1 SGHVS, CDR2 FNYEAQ. V shed 4 bases, J shed 6 bases, and the junction held 8 bases outside the gene matches. CDR3 DNA: TGTGCCAGCAGCTCCGGGACAGGGGAGTTCGATGAAAAACTGTTTTTT. This translates into CASSSGTGEFDEKLFF.